The clone carrying this T cell receptor (beta chain) was seen many times. The team produced cDNA through 5'RACE using 10-nucleotide random UMIs. Over 180 million TCR-beta sequences, together covering 15-18 subjects, were produced by every individual sequencing run that was carried out. One entry per CDR3 protein, called by TCRdb with MiXCR from the 5' RACE reads. The sample has some 65,000 distinct CDR3 sequences, roughly 5% seen once. The data stem from a study of neurological immune-mediated disorders. In the study overall: In a group of some 35 multiple sclerosis patients, 31 had the relapsing-remitting type and 3 had the secondary progressive type.

CDR1 is DFQATT, CDR2 SNEGSKA, per germline (reference sequence). This CDR3 has 14 amino acids. The junction had 6 bases not matched to a gene; V was cut back by 3 bases and J by 4 bases. The chain employs TRBV20-1 and TRBJ1-2; 9 bases map to TRBD1. Input material: PBMCs. This TCR was sampled from a woman aged 25 to 39 with multiple sclerosis. CDR3 region: CSASGQGLGYGYTF. The CDR3 DNA follows: TGCAGTGCTAGTGGACAGGGGTTGGGCTATGGCTACACCTTC.